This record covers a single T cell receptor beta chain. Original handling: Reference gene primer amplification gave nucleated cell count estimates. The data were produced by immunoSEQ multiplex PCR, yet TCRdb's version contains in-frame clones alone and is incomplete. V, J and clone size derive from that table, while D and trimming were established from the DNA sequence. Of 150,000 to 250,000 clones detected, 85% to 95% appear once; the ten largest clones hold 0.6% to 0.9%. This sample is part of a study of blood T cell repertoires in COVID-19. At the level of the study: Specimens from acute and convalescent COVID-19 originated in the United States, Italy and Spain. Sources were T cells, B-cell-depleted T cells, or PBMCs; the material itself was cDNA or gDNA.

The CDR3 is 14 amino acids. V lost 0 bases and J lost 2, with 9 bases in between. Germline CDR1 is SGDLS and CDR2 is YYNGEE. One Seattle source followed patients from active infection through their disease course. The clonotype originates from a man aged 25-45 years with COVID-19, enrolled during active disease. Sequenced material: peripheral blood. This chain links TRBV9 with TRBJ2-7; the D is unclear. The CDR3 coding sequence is TGTGCCAGCAGCGTAGGTGGGCCCCCCTACGAGCAGTACTTC. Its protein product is CASSVGGPPYEQYF.